This T cell receptor (beta chain) originates from a study of T cell repertoires in cytomegalovirus infection. Study in general: Public TCR beta signatures indicated both CMV infection and matching HLA type. Study observations and caveats: There were HLA-C-restricted CMV-specific TCR beta clonotypes dominating the ex vivo response.

Concerning this clonotype: Its target is unknown.

CDR3 length equals 16 residues. Looked up from germline, CDR1 is LNHDA and CDR2 is SQIVND (reference sequence). V was clipped by 7 bases and J by 0 bases, with 13 bases between them. TCRdb re-called the reads with MiXCR, one entry per CDR3 protein. Of 450,000 to 650,000 distinct CDR3 sequences listed, 26% are singletons. The sequencing input was PBMCs. The chain combines TRBV19 with TRBJ1-6, with no clear D. The sequence came from a human donor in good health (CMV status not recorded). Some clones in this sample may be carry-over from other donors' samples. In nucleotides, the CDR3 is TGTGCCAGTACGAGAGTTCCTAGCTCCTATAATTCACCCCTCCACTTT. Its translation: CASTRVPSSYNSPLHF. Full variable domain (outside the CDR3, taken from reference TRBV19 and TRBJ1-6): DGGITQSPKYLFRKEGQNVTLSCEQNLNHDAMYWYRQDPGQGLRLIYYSQIVNDFQKGDIAEGYSVSREKKESFPLTVTSAQKNPTAFYLCASTRVPSSYNSPLHFGNGTRLTVT.